The following is a T cell receptor beta chain sequence with its context. TCR-alpha and TCR-beta chains were sequenced unpaired. Measured with immunoSEQ multiplex PCR; TCRdb has only the in-frame clones, and not every one. The sample comprises some 90,000 clones, approximately 91% of which are singletons, and 1.9% rests with the top ten. This sample is part of a study of T cells in tuberculosis. Study-wide results and caveats: The stringent gate may have excluded weak CD1B-GMM tetramer binders.

Thawed, overnight-rested PBMC were stained with GMM-loaded CD1B tetramer, viability dye and anti-CD3, then sorted. The CD1B tetramers carried C32 glucose monomycolate purified from Rhodococcus equi. Trimming cost V 10 bases and J 2 bases, with 12 bases left between them. The CDR3 length is 12 residues. Germline CDR1 is SGHDT and CDR2 is YYEEEE. This receptor was taken from an adult woman with latent tuberculosis. Sequencing was done on a sample of CD1b-GMM tetramer-negative cells sorted from PBMCs. This chain connects TRBV5-6 to TRBJ1-2; D ambiguous. In DNA, the CDR3 is TGTGCCTCCGGCCCGGGGAACTATGGCTACACCTTC. It specifies CASGPGNYGYTF. Variable domain in full (rest from reference TRBV5-6 and TRBJ1-2): DAGVTQSPTHLIKTRGQQVTLRCSPKSGHDTVSWYQQALGQGPQFIFQYYEEEERQRGNFPDRFSGHQFPNYSSELNVNALLLGDSALYLCASGPGNYGYTFGSGTRLTVV.